This paragraph covers one T cell receptor (beta chain) sequence. Its antigen remains unknown. Through a sample-barcoded 5' primer and a J-beta primer mix, a second PCR was run for about 7 to 12 cycles. A single record per CDR3 protein comes from TCRdb applying MiXCR to the 5' RACE reads. Among approximately 850,000 distinct CDR3 sequences, roughly 60% were seen once, and the ten largest hold about 20%. The data originate from a study of blood T cells in healthy people across ages. The germline V gene encodes CDR1 MDHEN and CDR2 SYDVKM. V lost 3 bases and J lost 11, with 13 bases in between. This CDR3 comprises 12 residues. Whole-study results and caveats: Calculation of diversity from one million T cells yielded estimates considered to be underestimates.

V gene TRBV28 combines with J gene TRBJ2-5; a weak D match, TRBD2 (5 bases). The clonotype comes from a man younger than 45 in good health. Material for sequencing was blood. The CDR3 nucleotides are TGTGCCAGCAGTTTGGCCGGATGGGAGCAGTACTTC. The encoded protein is CASSLAGWEQYF.